This T cell receptor beta chain emerged from a study of T cells in Graves' hyperthyroidism and ophthalmopathy. Overall study context: The authors collected peripheral blood at initial diagnosis, before any treatment. Study findings and constraints: By a 13 V-J model, ophthalmopathy was set apart from stable hyperthyroidism.

There are many counts of this clonotype. The antigen remains unidentified. Amplified TCR beta CDR3 regions came from RNA transcripts. HTBI primers were employed in a first-round RT-PCR of the TCR CDR3. TCRdb reanalysed the multiplex PCR reads using MiXCR and keeps one entry per CDR3 protein. This sample has a few hundred thousand distinct CDR3 sequences, with over 15% found just once. The CDR3 has 15 amino acids. Per the germline V gene, CDR1 is MNHEY and CDR2 is SVGAGI. V dropped 6 bases and J dropped 8 bases, with 22 bases sitting between them. The TCR sequence derives from a woman in her 40s with Graves' ophthalmopathy. The chain carries TRBV6-5 and TRBJ1-2; maybe TRBD1 (5 bases). The specimen was blood. DNA for the CDR3: TGTGCCAGCAGCGCGACAGTTCGGCCAGGCGACGGCTACACCTTC. Residues: CASSATVRPGDGYTF.